The 20 T cell receptor beta chains below all came from one sample that was sequenced in a study of blood T cell repertoires in COVID-19. Here immunoSEQ multiplex PCR was the method, and the copy in TCRdb shows in-frame clones only, minus some. The sample lists more than 200,000 clones; about 87% were seen once. What was sequenced was peripheral blood. These receptors all stem from a man aged 65 to 79 with acute or convalescent COVID-19.

V is TRBV2 and J is TRBJ2-1, with 8 bases fitting TRBD2. Trimming cost V 10 bases and J 10 bases; bases outside gene matches: 18. CDR3 length equals 15 residues. CDR1 is SNHLY and CDR2 is FYNNEI in the germline V gene. The CDR3 protein is CAIPLVSGVQGEQFF. CDR3 DNA sequence: TGTGCCATCCCCTTGGTTAGCGGGGTCCAGGGGGAGCAGTTCTTC.

A single count supports this clone. Other DNA sequences in the sample encode the same CDR3. The chain employs TRBV3-1 (or the pseudogene TRBV3-2) and TRBJ2-5; the D gene is possibly TRBD2 (5 bases). CDR3 size: 14 residues. V was trimmed by 1 base and J by 3 bases, leaving 9 bases between them. Germline assignment: CDR1 LGHDT and CDR2 YNNKEL (reference sequence). The CDR3 DNA reads TGTGCCAGCAGCCAAGGAACGGGGAAAGAGACCCAGTACTTC. Its translation: CASSQGTGKETQYF.

This clone was detected a few times. This chain uses TRBV28 with TRBJ2-7; 9 bases fit TRBD1. Germline CDR1 reads MDHEN; CDR2 reads SYDVKM. J was trimmed by 7 bases and V by 6 bases; bases with no gene match: 7. There are 13 residues in the CDR3. The CDR3: CASRVGTGWEQYF. The CDR3 bases are TGTGCCAGCAGGGTCGGGACAGGGTGGGAGCAGTACTTC.

The rearrangement links TRBV4-2 to TRBJ2-2; no clear D. The CDR3 is 16 residues long. V lost 0 bases and J lost 5, with 13 bases in between. Germline loops: CDR1 LGHNA, CDR2 YNFKEQ. The CDR3 region has the DNA TGTGCCAGCAGCCAAGATAATCTTATAGTGACCGGGGAGCTGTTTTTT. Translated: CASSQDNLIVTGELFF.

The V gene is TRBV19, the J gene TRBJ2-5, with D tentatively TRBD1 (7 bases). Per germline, CDR1 LNHDA and CDR2 SQIVND (reference sequence). The CDR3 is 14 amino acids. V was cut by 7 bases and J by 7 bases, with 19 bases left in between. This CDR3 is CASTPQGGHGTQYF. The CDR3 nucleotides read TGTGCCAGTACCCCTCAGGGGGGTCACGGGACCCAGTACTTC. Full variable domain (missing parts from reference TRBV19 and TRBJ2-5): DGGITQSPKYLFRKEGQNVTLSCEQNLNHDAMYWYRQDPGQGLRLIYYSQIVNDFQKGDIAEGYSVSREKKESFPLTVTSAQKNPTAFYLCASTPQGGHGTQYFGPGTRLLVL.

Here the CDR3 reads CASSLAGASGINEQYF. The CDR3 DNA sequence: TGTGCCAGCAGCTTAGCGGGGGCTAGCGGGATTAACGAGCAGTACTTC. The chain links TRBV7-9 to TRBJ2-7, with 9 bases lining up with TRBD2. J was trimmed by 5 bases and V by 0 bases; bases with no gene match: 8. This CDR3 contains 16 residues. Germline CDR1 SEHNR, CDR2 FQNEAQ (reference sequence).

The chain employs TRBV7-2 and TRBJ1-6; possible D gene TRBD1, 5 bases. Germline V gives CDR1 SGHTA, CDR2 FQGNSA. The CDR3 contains 16 residues. Trimming removed 4 bases at V and 3 bases at J, with 13 bases between. CDR3 in DNA: TGTGCCAGCAGCTCCCATGAAAGGGGCTATAATTCACCCCTCCACTTT. Residues: CASSSHERGYNSPLHF.

The chain employs TRBV5-1 and TRBJ2-3, with D perhaps matching TRBD1 (6 bases). The CDR3 spans 15 residues. Trimming stripped 3 bases from V and 0 bases from J, with 11 bases between. Germline loops: CDR1 SGHRS, CDR2 YFSETQ. CDR3 nucleotides: TGCGCCAGCAGCTCAGGGACACATAGCACAGATACGCAGTATTTT. Its translation is CASSSGTHSTDTQYF.

CDR3 amino acids: CASSIRQGNTEAFF. CDR3 nucleotides: TGTGCCAGCAGCATCCGACAGGGGAACACTGAAGCTTTCTTT. This chain uses TRBV7-9 with TRBJ1-1; 7 positions match TRBD1. The length of the CDR3 is 14 residues. Per the germline V gene, CDR1 is SEHNR and CDR2 is FQNEAQ (reference sequence). V trimming: 5 bases; J trimming: 1 base; junction bases outside the gene matches: 4. Together with reference TRBV7-9 and TRBJ1-1, the CDR3 gives the full variable domain: DTGVSQNPRHKITKRGQNVTFRCDPISEHNRLYWYRQTLGQGPEFLTYFQNEAQLEKSRLLSDRFSAERPKGSFSTLEIQRTEQGDSAMYLCASSIRQGNTEAFFGQGTRLTVV.

This clone was recorded only once. The rearrangement uses TRBV29-1 and TRBJ2-7; tentatively, D is TRBD2 (6 bases). Looked up from germline, CDR1 is SQVTM and CDR2 is ANQGSEA. This CDR3 contains 12 residues. Trimming pared 6 bases from V and 1 base from J, leaving 10 bases between. DNA for the CDR3: TGCAGCGTCGGGACTGATTCCTACGAGCAGTACTTC. Translated: CSVGTDSYEQYF.

The chain recombines TRBV27 with TRBJ2-7; maybe TRBD2 (6 bases). The germline gives CDR1 MNHEY, CDR2 SMNVEV (reference sequence). V shed 3 bases and J shed 3 bases, with 9 bases lying between them. CDR3 length: 13 amino acids. The chain's CDR3 is CASSLRLDYEQYF. The CDR3 DNA follows: TGTGCCAGCAGTTTGAGACTAGACTACGAGCAGTACTTC.

The CDR3, as DNA: TGTGCCAGCAGGCGGGACAGGGGGTTTAGCACTGAAGCTTTCTTT. Protein product: CASRRDRGFSTEAFF. V is TRBV6-5 and J is TRBJ1-1, with 11 bases matching TRBD1. The CDR3 has 15 amino acids. V shed 6 bases, J shed 4 bases, and the junction held 7 bases outside the gene matches. Germline values: CDR1 MNHEY, CDR2 SVGAGI.

This clone was observed a handful of times. The V and J genes are TRBV6-9 and TRBJ2-4, with 9 bases matching TRBD1. The CDR3 loop spans 11 amino acids. V lost 8 bases and J lost 9; bases outside the gene matches: 2. Looked up from germline, CDR1 is MNHGY and CDR2 is SVAAGI. CDR3 amino acids: CASRDRAIQYF. In DNA, the CDR3 is TGTGCCAGCCGGGACAGGGCCATTCAGTACTTC.

The chain employs TRBV4-1 and TRBJ2-1; weak D call: TRBD2 (6 bases). Trimming pared 4 bases from V and 2 bases from J, leaving 9 bases between. CDR3 length: 14 residues. Per germline, CDR1 MGHRA and CDR2 YSYEKL. CDR3 coding DNA: TGCGCCAGCAGCCCGGGACTCACCTACAATGAGCAGTTCTTC. This codes for CASSPGLTYNEQFF.

The rearrangement links TRBV7-9 to TRBJ1-1, with 7 bases identical to TRBD1. The germline CDR1 and CDR2 sequences are SEHNR and FQNEAQ (reference sequence). J gave up 1 base and V 3 bases, and 5 bases lay outside the gene matches. This CDR3 has 15 residues. The CDR3 nucleotides read TGTGCCAGCAGCTTTTCGACAGGGAAGAACACTGAAGCTTTCTTT. Its translation: CASSFSTGKNTEAFF. The whole variable domain, remainder taken from reference TRBV7-9 and TRBJ1-1, is DTGVSQNPRHKITKRGQNVTFRCDPISEHNRLYWYRQTLGQGPEFLTYFQNEAQLEKSRLLSDRFSAERPKGSFSTLEIQRTEQGDSAMYLCASSFSTGKNTEAFFGQGTRLTVV.

The chain links TRBV9 to TRBJ2-7; a weak D match, TRBD2 (5 bases). There are 14 residues in the CDR3. Trimming removed 0 bases from V and 7 bases from J, with 14 bases in between. CDR1 and CDR2 from the germline V gene are SGDLS and YYNGEE. This CDR3 is CASSVGSGTGEQYF. CDR3 coding DNA: TGTGCCAGCAGCGTAGGGAGCGGAACGGGGGAGCAGTACTTC.

This clone appeared many times. The gene calls are TRBV10-3 and TRBJ1-2, with D unresolved. Germline V lookup: CDR1 ENHRY, CDR2 SYGVKD. The CDR3 contains 13 residues. V lost 5 bases and J 6 bases, leaving 13 bases between the germline ends. CDR3: CAISKSVSDGYTF. CDR3 sequence (DNA): TGTGCCATCAGTAAATCAGTTTCAGATGGCTACACCTTC.

This clone was detected once. V is TRBV27 and J is TRBJ1-4; TRBD1 aligns across 7 bases. The V and J ends lost 5 bases and 6 bases, in that order; junction bases with no gene match: 9. The CDR3 totals 15 residues. From germline, CDR1 is MNHEY and CDR2 SMNVEV (reference sequence). The chain's CDR3 is CASSPQGGAYEKLFF. In DNA, the CDR3 is TGTGCCAGCAGTCCCCAAGGGGGCGCGTATGAAAAACTGTTTTTT.

The gene calls are TRBV30 and TRBJ2-1, with TRBD2 identical over 7 bases. The ends lost 2 bases at V and 2 bases at J; junction bases unmatched: 6. The CDR3 extends over 15 amino acids. CDR1 and CDR2 from the germline V gene are GTSNPN and SVGIG (reference sequence). The CDR3 region has the DNA TGTGCCTGGAGTTCAGCGGGACCTACCTACAATGAGCAGTTCTTC. Protein: CAWSSAGPTYNEQFF.

V gene TRBV15 combines with J gene TRBJ2-2, with D possibly TRBD1 on 5 matching bases. This CDR3 has 13 residues. V was clipped by 3 bases and J by 6 bases, with 8 bases between them. CDR1 is LNHNV and CDR2 is YYDKDF in the germline V gene (reference sequence). The CDR3 nucleotides are TGTGCCACCAGCAGGGGGCCCGCCGGGGAGCTGTTTTTT. This sequence encodes CATSRGPAGELFF.